Listed here is a single T cell receptor beta chain. The antigen remains unidentified. This record comes from a study of persistence of HIV-infected CD4 T cells. Study overall: CD4+ T cells responding to CMV or HIV-1 Gag were isolated. Whole-study results and caveats: Within sorted populations, more oligoclonal TCRs accompanied more oligoclonal proviruses.

This CDR3 has 12 amino acids. Germline V gene data show CDR1 as SQVTM and CDR2 as ANQGSEA. V lost 8 bases, J lost 7 bases, and 16 bases lay in between. The immunoSEQ assay was version 4, run in survey mode. Some clones are missing from TCRdb's copy, which holds only in-frame ones; the method was immunoSEQ multiplex PCR. Of about 64,000 clones listed, over 60% are singletons. Cells were stimulated with overlapping HIV-1 Gag 15-mer peptides. CD40L-negative CD69-negative CD45RO-high memory CD4+ T cells were sorted as populations depleted of antigen-responding cells. The sequenced sample was CD4+ T cells sorted from PBMCs after approximately 19-hour stimulation, obtained from a patient who received antiretroviral therapy. The receptor comes from an adult man with HIV who was CMV-seropositive. This chain joins TRBV29-1 and TRBJ2-3; the D gene could be TRBD1 or TRBD2 (5 bases each). The CDR3 sequence is CSIRRDGHTQYF. CDR3 coding DNA: TGCAGCATTCGCCGGGACGGCCATACGCAGTATTTT.